This T cell receptor beta chain was found in a study of tumor and adjacent non-tumor tissue in lung cancer. Across the study: The patients, 10 to 11 men and five or six women, were roughly 31 to 80 with stage I to III disease.

A modified ARM-PCR protocol with three rounds of nested PCR amplified TCRbeta. One entry per CDR3 protein results from TCRdb running MiXCR on the multiplex PCR reads. The repertoire has roughly 49,000 distinct CDR3 sequences, around three quarters of them found once; the top ten carry roughly 25%. The template was RNA from unsorted bulk tissue. The normal lung tissue was taken more than 3 cm from the tumor edge. Whole-study findings and limits: In normal lung, the top 100 clones were significantly more dominant than in tumor. Significantly higher TCR diversity was found in tumor than normal lung.

The CDR3 covers 14 residues. Germline V lookup: CDR1 MNHEY, CDR2 SVGAGI. About this clonotype: The antigen is unknown. The junction departs from the called germline gene at one end, perhaps through a read error.

The sequenced sample consisted of distant non-tumor lung tissue. This chain uses TRBV6-5 with TRBJ2-2; 7 positions agree with TRBD1. This clonotype was sampled from a woman aged 55-70 years with non-small cell lung cancer. DNA of the CDR3: TGTGCAAGCAGTGCAGGGGGGAACACCGGGGAGCTGTTTTTT. Amino acid sequence: CASSAGGNTGELFF.